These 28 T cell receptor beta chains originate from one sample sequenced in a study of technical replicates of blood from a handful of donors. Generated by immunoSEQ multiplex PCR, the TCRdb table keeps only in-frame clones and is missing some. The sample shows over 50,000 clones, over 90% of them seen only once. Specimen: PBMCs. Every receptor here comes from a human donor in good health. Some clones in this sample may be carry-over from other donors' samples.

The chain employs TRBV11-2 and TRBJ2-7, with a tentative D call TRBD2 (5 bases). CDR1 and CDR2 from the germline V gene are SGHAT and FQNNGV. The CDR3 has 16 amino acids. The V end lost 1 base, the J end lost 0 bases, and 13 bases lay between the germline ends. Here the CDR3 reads CASSLGAATSSYEQYF. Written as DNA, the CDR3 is TGTGCCAGCAGCTTAGGGGCGGCTACTAGCTCCTACGAGCAGTACTTC.

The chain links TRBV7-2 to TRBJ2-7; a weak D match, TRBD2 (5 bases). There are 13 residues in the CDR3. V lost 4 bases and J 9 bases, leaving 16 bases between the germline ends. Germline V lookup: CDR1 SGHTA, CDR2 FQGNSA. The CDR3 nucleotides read TGTGCCAGCAGCTCCGGGGTCTTGCCCTGGCAGTACTTC. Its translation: CASSSGVLPWQYF. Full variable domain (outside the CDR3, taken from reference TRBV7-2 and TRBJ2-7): GAGVSQSPSNKVTEKGKDVELRCDPISGHTALYWYRQSLGQGLEFLIYFQGNSAPDKSGLPSDRFSAERTGGSVSTLTIQRTQQEDSAVYLCASSSGVLPWQYFGPGTRLTVT.

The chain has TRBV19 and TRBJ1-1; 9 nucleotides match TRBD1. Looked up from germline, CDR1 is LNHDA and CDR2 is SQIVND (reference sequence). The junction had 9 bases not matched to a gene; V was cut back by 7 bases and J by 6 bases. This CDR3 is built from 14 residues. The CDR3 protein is CASTLQGAVSEAFF. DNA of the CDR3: TGTGCCAGTACCTTACAGGGGGCGGTTTCTGAAGCTTTCTTT.

The CDR3 DNA follows: TGCGCCAGCAGCTTACTAGCGTCAGCCCAAGAGACCCAGTACTTC. Translated: CASSLLASAQETQYF. The V gene is TRBV5-1, the J gene TRBJ2-5; 7 nucleotides line up with TRBD2. The V gene's germline CDR1 is SGHRS and CDR2 YFSETQ. The V and J ends lost 2 bases and 1 base, in that order; junction bases with no gene match: 5. The CDR3 spans 15 residues. The full variable domain, completed using reference TRBV5-1 and TRBJ2-5, is KAGVTQTPRYLIKTRGQQVTLSCSPISGHRSVSWYQQTPGQGLQFLFEYFSETQRNKGNFPGRFSGRQFSNSRSEMNVSTLELGDSALYLCASSLLASAQETQYFGPGTRLLVL.

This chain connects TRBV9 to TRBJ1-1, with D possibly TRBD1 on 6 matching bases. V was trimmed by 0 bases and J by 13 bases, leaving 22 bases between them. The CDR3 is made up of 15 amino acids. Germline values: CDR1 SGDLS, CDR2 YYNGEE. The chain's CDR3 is CASSVASGGRTPHFF. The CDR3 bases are TGTGCCAGCAGCGTAGCTTCGGGGGGCCGGACTCCCCATTTCTTT.

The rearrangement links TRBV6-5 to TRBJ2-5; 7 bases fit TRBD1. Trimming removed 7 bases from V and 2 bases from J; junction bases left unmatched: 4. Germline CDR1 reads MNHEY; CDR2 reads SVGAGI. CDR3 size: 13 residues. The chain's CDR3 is CASTGTEQETQYF. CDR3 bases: TGTGCCAGCACCGGGACAGAGCAAGAGACCCAGTACTTC.

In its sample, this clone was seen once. The CDR3 here is CASSPGADTQYF. The DNA of the CDR3 is TGTGCCAGCAGCCCGGGGGCAGATACGCAGTATTTT. The rearrangement joins TRBV2 to TRBJ2-3; weak D call: TRBD2 (6 bases). This CDR3 spans 12 amino acids. V lost 6 bases to trimming and J lost 4 bases, with 8 bases between them. Germline CDR1 is SNHLY and CDR2 is FYNNEI.

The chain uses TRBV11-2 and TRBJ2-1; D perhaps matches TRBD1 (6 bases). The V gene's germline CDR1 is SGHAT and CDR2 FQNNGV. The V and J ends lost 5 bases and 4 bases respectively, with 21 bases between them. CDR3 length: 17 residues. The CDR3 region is CASSRTTGNLGYNEQFF. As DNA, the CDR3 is TGTGCCAGCAGCCGCACAACAGGGAACCTGGGGTACAATGAGCAGTTCTTC.

The CDR3 is CAWGIGGGANIQYF. The CDR3 nucleotides are TGTGCCTGGGGTATTGGAGGGGGGGCCAACATTCAGTACTTC. The chain uses TRBV30 and TRBJ2-4; TRBD2 is a possible D gene (7 bases). CDR3 size: 14 residues. CDR1 and CDR2 (germline): GTSNPN, SVGIG (reference sequence). V lost 5 bases to trimming and J lost 7 bases, with 18 bases between them.

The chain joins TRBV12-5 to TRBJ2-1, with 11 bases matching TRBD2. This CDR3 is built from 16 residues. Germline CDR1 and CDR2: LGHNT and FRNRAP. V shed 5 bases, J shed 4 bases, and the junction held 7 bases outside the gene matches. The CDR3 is CASGPGTSGAYNEQFF. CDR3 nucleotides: TGTGCTAGTGGTCCCGGGACTAGCGGAGCATACAATGAGCAGTTCTTC.

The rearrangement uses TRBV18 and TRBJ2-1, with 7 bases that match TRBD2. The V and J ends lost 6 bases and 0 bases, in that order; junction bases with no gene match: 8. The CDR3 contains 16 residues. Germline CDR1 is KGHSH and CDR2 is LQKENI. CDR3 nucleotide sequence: TGTGCCAGCTCGCAGGGCGGGGGACGCTCCTACAATGAGCAGTTCTTC. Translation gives CASSQGGGRSYNEQFF. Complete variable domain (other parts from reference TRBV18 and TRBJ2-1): NAGVMQNPRHLVRRRGQEARLRCSPMKGHSHVYWYRQLPEEGLKFMVYLQKENIIDESGMPKERFSAEFPKEGPSILRIQQVVRGDSAAYFCASSQGGGRSYNEQFFGPGTRLTVL.

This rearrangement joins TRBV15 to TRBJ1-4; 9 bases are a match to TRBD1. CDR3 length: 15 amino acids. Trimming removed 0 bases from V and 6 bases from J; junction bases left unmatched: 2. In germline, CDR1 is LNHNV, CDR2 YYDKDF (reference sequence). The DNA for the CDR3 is TGTGCCACCAGCAGAGAACAGGGGGCGTATGAAAAACTGTTTTTT. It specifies CATSREQGAYEKLFF.

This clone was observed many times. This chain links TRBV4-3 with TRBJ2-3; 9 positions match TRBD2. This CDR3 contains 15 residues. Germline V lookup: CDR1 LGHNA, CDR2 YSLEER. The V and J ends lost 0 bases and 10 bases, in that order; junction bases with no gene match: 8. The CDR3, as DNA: TGCGCCAGCAGCCAAGATCGAGGTAGCGGGAGCGCGCAGTATTTT. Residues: CASSQDRGSGSAQYF.

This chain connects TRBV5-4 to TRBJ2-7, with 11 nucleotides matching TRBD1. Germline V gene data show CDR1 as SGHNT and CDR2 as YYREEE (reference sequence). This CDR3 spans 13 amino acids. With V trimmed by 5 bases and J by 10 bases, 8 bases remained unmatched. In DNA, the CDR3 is TGTGCCAGCAGAAGCGGACAGGGGGCCGAACAGTACTTC. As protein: CASRSGQGAEQYF.

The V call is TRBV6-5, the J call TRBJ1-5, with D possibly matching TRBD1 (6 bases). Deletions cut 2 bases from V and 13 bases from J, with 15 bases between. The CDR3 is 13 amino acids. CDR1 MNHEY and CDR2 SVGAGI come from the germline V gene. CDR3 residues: CASSYGEGHGQHF. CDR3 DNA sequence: TGTGCCAGCAGTTACGGGGAGGGACACGGACAGCATTTT.

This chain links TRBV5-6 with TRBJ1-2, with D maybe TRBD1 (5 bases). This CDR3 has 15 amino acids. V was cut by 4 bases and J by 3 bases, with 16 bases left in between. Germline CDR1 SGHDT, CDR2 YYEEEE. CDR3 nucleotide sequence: TGTGCCAGCAGCCCAGGAGGGGTCTTTGACTATGGCTACACCTTC. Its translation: CASSPGGVFDYGYTF.

The CDR3 here is CASGQRLAANTGELFF. CDR3 coding DNA: TGTGCTAGTGGCCAGAGACTAGCGGCGAACACCGGGGAGCTGTTTTTT. The chain employs TRBV12-5 and TRBJ2-2; 9 nucleotides agree with TRBD2. Germline CDR1 and CDR2: LGHNT and FRNRAP. The CDR3 is 16 residues long. Losses at the gene ends were 6 bases for V and 0 bases for J; bases not matched to a gene: 5.

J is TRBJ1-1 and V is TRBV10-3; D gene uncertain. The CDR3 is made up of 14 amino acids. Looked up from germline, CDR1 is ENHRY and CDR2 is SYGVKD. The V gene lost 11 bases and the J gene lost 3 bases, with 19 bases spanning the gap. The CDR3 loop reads CAVRYRVPDTEAFF. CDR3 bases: TGTGCCGTACGTTACAGAGTTCCGGACACTGAAGCTTTCTTT.

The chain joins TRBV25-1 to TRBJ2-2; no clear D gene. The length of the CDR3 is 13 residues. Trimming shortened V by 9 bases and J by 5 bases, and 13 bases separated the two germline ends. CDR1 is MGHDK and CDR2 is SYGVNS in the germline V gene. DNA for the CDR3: TGTGCCAGTACCCGTGAGGTGACCGGGGAGCTGTTTTTT. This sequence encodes CASTREVTGELFF.

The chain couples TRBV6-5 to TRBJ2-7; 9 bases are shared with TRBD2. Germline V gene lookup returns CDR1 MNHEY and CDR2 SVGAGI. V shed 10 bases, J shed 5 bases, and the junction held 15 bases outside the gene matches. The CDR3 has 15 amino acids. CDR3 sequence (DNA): TGTGCCACCAAGAGGGAGGTTAGCGGGAGCCACGAGCAGTACTTC. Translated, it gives CATKREVSGSHEQYF.

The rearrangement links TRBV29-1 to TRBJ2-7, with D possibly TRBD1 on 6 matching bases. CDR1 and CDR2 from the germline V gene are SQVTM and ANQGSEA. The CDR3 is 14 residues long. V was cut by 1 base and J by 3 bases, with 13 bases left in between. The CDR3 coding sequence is TGCAGCGTTGAAGGAGGGACAATCGGCTACGAGCAGTACTTC. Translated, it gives CSVEGGTIGYEQYF.

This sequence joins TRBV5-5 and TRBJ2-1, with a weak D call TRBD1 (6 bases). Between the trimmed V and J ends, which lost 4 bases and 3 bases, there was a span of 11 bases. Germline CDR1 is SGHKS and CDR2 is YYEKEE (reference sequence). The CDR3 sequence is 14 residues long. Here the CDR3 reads CASSTGQYYNEQFF. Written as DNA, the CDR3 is TGTGCCAGCAGCACGGGACAATACTACAATGAGCAGTTCTTC.

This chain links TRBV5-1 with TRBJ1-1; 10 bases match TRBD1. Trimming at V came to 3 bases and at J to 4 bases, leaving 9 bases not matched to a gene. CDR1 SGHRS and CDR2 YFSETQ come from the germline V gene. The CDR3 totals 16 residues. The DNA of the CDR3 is TGCGCCAGCAGCTACTCCCCTGGACAGGGGGGCACTGAAGCTTTCTTT. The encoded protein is CASSYSPGQGGTEAFF.

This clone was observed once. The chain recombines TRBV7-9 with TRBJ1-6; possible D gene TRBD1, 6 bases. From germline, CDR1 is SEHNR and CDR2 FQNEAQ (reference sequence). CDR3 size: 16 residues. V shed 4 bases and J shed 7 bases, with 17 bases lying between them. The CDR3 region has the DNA TGTGCCAGCAGCTCCGACAGGCTCCTCGGCAATTCACCCCTCCACTTT. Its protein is CASSSDRLLGNSPLHF.

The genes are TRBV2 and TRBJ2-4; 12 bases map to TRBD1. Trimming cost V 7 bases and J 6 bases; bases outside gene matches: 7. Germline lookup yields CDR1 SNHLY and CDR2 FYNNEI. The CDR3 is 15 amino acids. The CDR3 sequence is CASTPGQGARNIQYF. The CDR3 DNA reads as TGTGCCAGCACCCCGGGACAGGGGGCGAGAAACATTCAGTACTTC.

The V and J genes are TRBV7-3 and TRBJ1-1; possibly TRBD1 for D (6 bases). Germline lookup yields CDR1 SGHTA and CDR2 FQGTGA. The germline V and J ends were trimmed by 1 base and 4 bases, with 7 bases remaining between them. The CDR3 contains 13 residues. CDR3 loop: CASSLKQGTEAFF. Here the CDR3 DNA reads TGTGCCAGCAGCTTAAAACAGGGCACTGAAGCTTTCTTT.

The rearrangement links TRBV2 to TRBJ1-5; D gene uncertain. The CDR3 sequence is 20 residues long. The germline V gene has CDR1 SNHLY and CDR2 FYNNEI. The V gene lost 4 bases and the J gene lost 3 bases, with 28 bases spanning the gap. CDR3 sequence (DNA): TGTGCCAGCAGTGCCCCCCGCGGGTGGGGAGGGATCAGAAACAATCAGCCCCAGCATTTT. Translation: CASSAPRGWGGIRNNQPQHF.

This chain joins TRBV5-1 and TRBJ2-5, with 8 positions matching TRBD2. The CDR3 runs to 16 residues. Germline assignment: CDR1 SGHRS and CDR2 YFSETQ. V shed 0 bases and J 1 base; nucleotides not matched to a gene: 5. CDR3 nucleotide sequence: TGCGCCAGCAGCTTGGGTACTAGCGGCCGCCAAGAGACCCAGTACTTC. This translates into CASSLGTSGRQETQYF. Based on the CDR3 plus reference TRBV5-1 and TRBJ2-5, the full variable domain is KAGVTQTPRYLIKTRGQQVTLSCSPISGHRSVSWYQQTPGQGLQFLFEYFSETQRNKGNFPGRFSGRQFSNSRSEMNVSTLELGDSALYLCASSLGTSGRQETQYFGPGTRLLVL.